These T cell receptor beta chains were read from a single sample in a study of blood T cell repertoires in COVID-19. The table came from immunoSEQ multiplex PCR; TCRdb's copy has only in-frame clones and leaves some out. The repertoire has approximately 280,000 clones, 65% to 90% of them found once; the top ten carry roughly 5.3%. Sequencing was carried out using peripheral blood. These receptors were collected from a man aged 45-60 years with active or convalescent COVID-19. CDR3s include the opening cysteine and the closing phenylalanine or tryptophan. The order of the fields is V gene, D gene, J gene, clone size, CDR3 DNA, CDR3 protein. A D gene is named only where the DNA matches it firmly. Expanded clones get a size class; other rows say once, few or many, or leave the size out.

TRBV21-1	-	TRBJ1-5	-	TGTGCCAGCACCCTTCGTGGGCTCCCACTTTCCGGCAATCAGCCCCAGCATTTT	CASTLRGLPLSGNQPQHF
TRBV7-3	TRBD2	TRBJ2-5	-	TGTGCCAGCAGCCAGGGACCTACGGGGGGCCAAGAGACCCAGTACTTC	CASSQGPTGGQETQYF
TRBV9	-	TRBJ2-1	-	TGTGCCAGCGGGGAGGTTCTTGGTGATGAGCAGTTCTTC	CASGEVLGDEQFF
TRBV19	TRBD2	TRBJ2-1	-	TGTGCCAGTAGTTTGGTAGCGGGAGAAGCGTACAATGAGCAGTTCTTC	CASSLVAGEAYNEQFF
TRBV28	TRBD1	TRBJ1-1	-	TGTGCCACAGAAGAGGACAGGGGGCTGAGTGAAGCTTTCTTT	CATEEDRGLSEAFF
TRBV4-1	-	TRBJ2-5	-	TGCGCCAGCAGCCAGGGGCACAACCAAGAGACCCAGTACTTC	CASSQGHNQETQYF
TRBV6-5	TRBD2	TRBJ2-7	few	TGTGCCAGCAGGGTTAGCGGGAGGGGGACCTACGAGCAGTACTTC	CASRVSGRGTYEQYF
TRBV4-1	-	TRBJ2-1	-	TGCGCCAGCAGCCAAGTCGGGGATGAGCAGTTCTTC	CASSQVGDEQFF
TRBV27	-	TRBJ1-1	-	TGTGCCAGCAGTTTCTCGAGGGACACTGAAGCTTTCTTT	CASSFSRDTEAFF
TRBV19	TRBD1	TRBJ1-2	-	TGTGCCAGTAGTATCGGACAGGGCGTCTATGGCTACACCTTC	CASSIGQGVYGYTF
TRBV19	TRBD2	TRBJ2-7	-	TGTGCCAGTAGTATCAAAGCGGGAGGACCTTACGAGCAGTACTTC	CASSIKAGGPYEQYF
TRBV10-3	-	TRBJ2-1	-	TGTGCCATCAGTGCCTCCCGGGACACCGCTTGGAATGAGCAGTTCTTC	CAISASRDTAWNEQFF
TRBV7-2	-	TRBJ2-7	-	TGTGCCAGCAGCTTGACAGTCACCTACGAGCAGTACTTC	CASSLTVTYEQYF
TRBV27	-	TRBJ1-2	-	TGTGCCAGCAGTCCAGGCCGAACTTATGGCTACACCTTC	CASSPGRTYGYTF
TRBV19	TRBD1	TRBJ1-6	-	TGTGCCAGTAGTTATAACGACAGGGAATGGTCACCCCTCCACTTT	CASSYNDREWSPLHF
TRBV6-1	TRBD2	TRBJ2-7	-	TGTGCCAGCAGTGAGACTAGCGGGATTAGCCAGCAGTACTTC	CASSETSGISQQYF
TRBV4-1	TRBD2	TRBJ2-3	-	TGCGCCAGCAGCCAAGATGAGCGGGAGACAGATACGCAGTATTTT	CASSQDERETDTQYF